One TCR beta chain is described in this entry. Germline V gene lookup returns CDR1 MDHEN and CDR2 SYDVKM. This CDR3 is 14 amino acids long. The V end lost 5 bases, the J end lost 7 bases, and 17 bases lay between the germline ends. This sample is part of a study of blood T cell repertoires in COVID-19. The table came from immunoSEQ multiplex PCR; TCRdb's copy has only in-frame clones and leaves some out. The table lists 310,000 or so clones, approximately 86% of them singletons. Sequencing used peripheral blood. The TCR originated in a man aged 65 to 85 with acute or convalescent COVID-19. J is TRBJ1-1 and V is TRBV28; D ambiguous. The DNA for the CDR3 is TGTGCCAGCAGTCCCCCATCCTTTAGTAATGAAGCTTTCTTT. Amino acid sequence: CASSPPSFSNEAFF. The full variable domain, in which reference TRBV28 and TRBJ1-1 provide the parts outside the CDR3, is DVKVTQSSRYLVKRTGEKVFLECVQDMDHENMFWYRQDPGLGLRLIYFSYDVKMKEKGDIPEGYSVSREKKERFSLILESASTNQTSMYLCASSPPSFSNEAFFGQGTRLTVV.